One and the same sample provided the 28 T cell receptor beta chains below, sequenced in a study of technical replicates of blood from a handful of donors. Sequencing used immunoSEQ multiplex PCR; TCRdb keeps in-frame clones, though not all of them. The data contain approximately 65,000 clones, around 84% of them singletons. What was sequenced was PBMCs. Every receptor here comes from a human donor in good health. Some clones in this sample may be carry-over from other donors' samples.

J is TRBJ1-4 and V is TRBV7-2; 7 nucleotides match TRBD1. There are 16 residues in the CDR3. The V segment lost 0 bases and the J segment 2 bases; nucleotides outside the gene matches: 3. CDR1 is SGHTA and CDR2 is FQGNSA in the germline V gene. The CDR3 protein is CASSLAGGGTNEKLFF. CDR3 coding DNA: TGTGCCAGCAGCTTAGCAGGAGGGGGCACTAATGAAAAACTGTTTTTT.

This chain links TRBV7-2 with TRBJ2-4; 7 bases align to TRBD1. This CDR3 contains 15 residues. After removal of 5 bases from V and 4 bases from J, the junction contained 8 bases not matched to a gene. The germline gives CDR1 SGHTA, CDR2 FQGNSA. Here the CDR3 reads CASSGSNRGKNIQYF. The DNA for the CDR3 is TGTGCCAGCAGCGGGTCCAACAGGGGAAAAAACATTCAGTACTTC.

The chain is built from TRBV11-2 and TRBJ2-7; D unresolved. The ends were cut back, 2 bases at V and 0 bases at J, with 11 bases in the middle. Looked up from germline, CDR1 is SGHAT and CDR2 is FQNNGV. The CDR3 has 15 amino acids. The CDR3 is CASSLYYPGSYEQYF. CDR3 bases: TGTGCCAGCAGCTTATATTACCCCGGCTCCTACGAGCAGTACTTC.

The rearrangement joins TRBV4-1 to TRBJ2-1; TRBD2 might be the D (6 bases). With 3 bases removed from V and 3 bases from J, the gap between germline ends came to 9 bases. CDR3 length equals 14 residues. CDR1 and CDR2 (germline): MGHRA, YSYEKL. The CDR3 DNA reads as TGCGCCAGCAGCCAGGGGACTTACTACAATGAGCAGTTCTTC. Encoded protein: CASSQGTYYNEQFF.

The rearrangement links TRBV4-3 to TRBJ2-5; TRBD2 agrees at 9 bases. The V gene's germline CDR1 is LGHNA and CDR2 YSLEER. V shed 4 bases and J 5 bases; nucleotides not matched to a gene: 14. The CDR3 loop spans 17 amino acids. The CDR3 here is CASSREAGGPGQETQYF. The CDR3 DNA is TGCGCCAGCAGCCGAGAGGCGGGAGGGCCGGGCCAGGAGACCCAGTACTTC.

The chain links TRBV7-2 to TRBJ1-2, with TRBD1 as a possible D gene (5 bases). The CDR3 totals 14 residues. V lost 1 base and J 8 bases, leaving 14 bases between the germline ends. Germline-derived CDR1 and CDR2 are SGHTA and FQGNSA. CDR3 loop: CASSLDRISGGYTF. In DNA form, the CDR3 reads TGTGCCAGCAGCTTAGACAGGATCTCCGGAGGCTACACCTTC.

CDR3 protein: CAWTTSLEQFF. CDR3 coding DNA: TGTGCCTGGACGACTAGCCTTGAGCAGTTCTTC. The J gene is TRBJ2-1, the V gene TRBV30, with 7 bases matching TRBD2. This CDR3 comprises 11 residues. After removal of 4 bases from V and 9 bases from J, the junction contained 3 bases not matched to a gene. The germline CDR1 and CDR2 sequences are GTSNPN and SVGIG (reference sequence).

This chain connects TRBV5-1 to TRBJ2-2; no definite D call. Trimming removed 0 bases at V and 5 bases at J, with 11 bases between. Germline CDR1 and CDR2: SGHRS and YFSETQ. CDR3 length: 15 residues. This chain's CDR3 is CASSLAVLPTGELFF. CDR3 coding DNA: TGCGCCAGCAGCTTGGCCGTTCTACCGACCGGGGAGCTGTTTTTT.

This clone occurred a few times. J is TRBJ2-2 and V is TRBV7-3; 8 bases agree with TRBD2. CDR3 length: 15 residues. The germline V gene encodes CDR1 SGHTA and CDR2 FQGTGA. With V trimmed by 5 bases and J by 8 bases, 10 bases remained unmatched. CDR3 residues: CASSPLTGGRGELFF. CDR3 nucleotide sequence: TGTGCCAGCAGCCCCCTGACAGGCGGGAGGGGGGAGCTGTTTTTT.

The chain employs TRBV6-4 and TRBJ1-4; 8 nucleotides line up with TRBD1. The CDR3 is 18 amino acids. The germline V gene has CDR1 MRHNA and CDR2 SNTAGT. The V and J ends lost 0 bases and 4 bases, in that order; junction bases with no gene match: 10. The CDR3 sequence: CASSDSTPGQASNEKLFF. CDR3 nucleotides: TGTGCCAGCAGTGACTCGACCCCGGGACAGGCTAGTAATGAAAAACTGTTTTTT.

The rearrangement links TRBV7-2 to TRBJ1-4; the match to TRBD1 covers 7 bases. This CDR3 spans 14 amino acids. V was clipped by 4 bases and J by 5 bases; unmatched bases: 4. CDR1 and CDR2 (germline): SGHTA, FQGNSA. CDR3 in DNA: TGTGCCAGCAGCTCGGGACAGAGGAATGAAAAACTGTTTTTT. Protein product: CASSSGQRNEKLFF.

This sequence joins TRBV6-5 and TRBJ1-2; D ambiguous. Germline V lookup: CDR1 MNHEY, CDR2 SVGAGI. V was trimmed by 6 bases and J by 8 bases, leaving 13 bases between them. The CDR3 loop spans 12 amino acids. CDR3 in amino acids: CASRSGLVGYTF. DNA of the CDR3: TGTGCCAGCAGGAGCGGTTTGGTAGGCTACACCTTC.

This chain joins TRBV14 and TRBJ2-5, with a possible D match to TRBD2 (5 bases). Trimming stripped 1 base from V and 5 bases from J, with 11 bases between. CDR1 and CDR2 (germline): SGHDN, FVKESK. CDR3 size: 14 residues. DNA for the CDR3: TGTGCCAGCAGCCAAGGTCTACGAGGGGAGACCCAGTACTTC. Translated: CASSQGLRGETQYF.

V usage is TRBV19 and J usage is TRBJ1-1, with 9 nucleotides matching TRBD1. This CDR3 has 14 residues. With 4 bases clipped from V and 3 bases from J, the junction kept 3 bases outside the gene matches. Germline V lookup: CDR1 LNHDA, CDR2 SQIVND (reference sequence). The CDR3 DNA follows: TGTGCCAGTAGTAGGGACAGGGACTACACTGAAGCTTTCTTT. Encoded protein: CASSRDRDYTEAFF.

The rearrangement links TRBV21-1 to TRBJ2-1; whether TRBD2, the table's D call, matches the DNA was not checked. TRBV21-1 is noted as a pseudogene. The CDR3 has 16 amino acids. The CDR3: CASSKYGGRVYNEQFF. The CDR3 bases are TGTGCCAGCAGCAAATACGGCGGGAGGGTCTACAATGAGCAGTTCTTC.

The CDR3 reads CASSPPEGLYEQYF. CDR3 sequence (DNA): TGTGCCAGCTCACCACCGGAGGGACTCTACGAGCAGTACTTC. The J gene is TRBJ2-7, the V gene TRBV18, with a possible D match to TRBD2 (6 bases). The germline V and J ends were trimmed by 0 bases and 3 bases, with 9 bases remaining between them. CDR3 length equals 14 residues. Germline V gene lookup returns CDR1 KGHSH and CDR2 LQKENI.

The genes are TRBV7-2 and TRBJ1-6; TRBD1 agrees at 7 bases. J was trimmed by 6 bases and V by 7 bases; bases with no gene match: 12. This CDR3 comprises 16 residues. Germline V CDR1 and CDR2: SGHTA, FQGNSA. CDR3 sequence: CASILSVGQTNSPLHF. In DNA, the CDR3 is TGTGCCAGCATCCTCTCCGTGGGACAGACTAATTCACCCCTCCACTTT.

The chain uses TRBV12-5 and TRBJ1-2; 8 nucleotides line up with TRBD1. The CDR3 has 15 amino acids. Germline V CDR1 and CDR2: LGHNT, FRNRAP. After removal of 6 bases from V and 3 bases from J, the junction contained 9 bases not matched to a gene. Here the CDR3 DNA reads TGTGCTAGTGGGGGTGCAGGGGGCAAGGACTATGGCTACACCTTC. It is translated as CASGGAGGKDYGYTF. Variable domain in full (rest from reference TRBV12-5 and TRBJ1-2): DARVTQTPRHKVTEMGQEVTMRCQPILGHNTVFWYRQTMMQGLELLAYFRNRAPLDDSGMPKDRFSAEMPDATLATLKIQPSEPRDSAVYFCASGGAGGKDYGYTFGSGTRLTVV.

This clone was seen more than once but under ten times. V usage is TRBV5-8 and J usage is TRBJ2-5; 9 bases align to TRBD2. Germline V gene lookup returns CDR1 SGHTS and CDR2 YDEGEE. The junction had 8 bases not matched to a gene; V was cut back by 2 bases and J by 3 bases. CDR3 size: 16 residues. The CDR3 sequence: CASSLGSGGLKETQYF. The DNA for the CDR3 is TGTGCCAGCAGCTTAGGTAGCGGGGGCCTGAAAGAGACCCAGTACTTC.

The genes are TRBV6-5 and TRBJ1-2, with a tentative D call TRBD1 (5 bases). Germline-derived CDR1 and CDR2 are MNHEY and SVGAGI. Deletions cut 6 bases from V and 2 bases from J, with 16 bases between. CDR3 length: 15 residues. The DNA of the CDR3 is TGTGCCAGCAGGCTGGACACACAAAGAAACTATGGCTACACCTTC. Protein sequence: CASRLDTQRNYGYTF.

Only a few counts were recorded for this clone. The chain has TRBV13 and TRBJ2-5; tentative D call: TRBD2 (5 bases). The ends were cut back, 2 bases at V and 6 bases at J, with 10 bases in the middle. This CDR3 spans 13 amino acids. In germline, CDR1 is PRHDT, CDR2 FYEKMQ (reference sequence). The CDR3 is CASSLTGVKTQYF. The DNA for the CDR3 is TGTGCCAGCAGCTTAACCGGGGTGAAGACCCAGTACTTC.

The chain uses TRBV13 and TRBJ1-2; TRBD1 might be the D (6 bases). This CDR3 has 13 amino acids. Germline CDR1 PRHDT, CDR2 FYEKMQ (reference sequence). V gave up 1 base and J gave up 6 bases, with 9 bases separating them. The CDR3 loop reads CASSLVGANGYTF. DNA of the CDR3: TGTGCCAGCAGCTTAGTGGGGGCTAATGGCTACACCTTC.

The J gene is TRBJ2-2, the V gene TRBV6-5; D gene ambiguous. The CDR3 length is 15 residues. CDR1 and CDR2 from the germline V gene are MNHEY and SVGAGI. V gave up 4 bases and J gave up 0 bases, with 9 bases separating them. The CDR3 DNA sequence: TGTGCCAGCAGTTTTTATAATTCGAACACCGGGGAGCTGTTTTTT. Amino acids: CASSFYNSNTGELFF.

This chain connects TRBV5-8 to TRBJ2-5; D might be TRBD1 (5 bases). CDR3 size: 15 residues. Germline V gene lookup returns CDR1 SGHTS and CDR2 YDEGEE. Trimming stripped 4 bases from V and 4 bases from J, with 17 bases between. DNA of the CDR3: TGTGCCAGCAGCCCGCGAATAGGGGTTTTAGAGACCCAGTACTTC. The encoded protein is CASSPRIGVLETQYF. Looking up the rest from reference TRBV5-8 and TRBJ2-5 gives the full variable domain: EAGVTQSPTHLIKTRGQQATLRCSPISGHTSVYWYQQALGLGLQFLLWYDEGEERNRGNFPPRFSGRQFPNYSSELNVNALELEDSALYLCASSPRIGVLETQYFGPGTRLLVL.

The gene calls are TRBV15 and TRBJ2-1; D is perhaps TRBD2 (6 bases). Germline CDR1 is LNHNV and CDR2 is YYDKDF (reference sequence). Trimming took 3 bases from V and 7 from J, leaving 16 bases between them. The CDR3 sequence is 15 residues long. CDR3 nucleotide sequence: TGTGCCACCAGCAGCGGGGTCGGGAGTGTAAATGAGCAGTTCTTC. As protein: CATSSGVGSVNEQFF. The whole variable domain, remainder taken from reference TRBV15 and TRBJ2-1, is DAMVIQNPRYQVTQFGKPVTLSCSQTLNHNVMYWYQQKSSQAPKLLFHYYDKDFNNEADTPDNFQSRRPNTSFCFLDIRSPGLGDTAMYLCATSSGVGSVNEQFFGPGTRLTVL.

This clone has a single count. The V call is TRBV6-6, the J call TRBJ1-1; 9 nucleotides agree with TRBD1. The CDR3 is made up of 15 amino acids. The J segment lost 7 bases and the V segment lost 7 bases, leaving 13 bases of the junction unmatched. CDR1 MNHNY and CDR2 SVGAGI come from the germline V gene (reference sequence). CDR3 nucleotides: TGTGCCAGCACCCCCGGGACAGGGTTCTCGGGTGAAGCTTTCTTT. It specifies CASTPGTGFSGEAFF.

The chain employs TRBV2 and TRBJ2-7; perhaps TRBD2 as D (5 bases). The germline V gene encodes CDR1 SNHLY and CDR2 FYNNEI. The CDR3 has 12 residues. Trimming pared 7 bases from V and 5 bases from J, leaving 12 bases between. CDR3 nucleotide sequence: TGTGCCAGCAAGTACAGCGGCGACGAGCAGTACTTC. This translates into CASKYSGDEQYF.

The rearrangement joins TRBV27 to TRBJ1-1; the D gene is possibly TRBD1 (5 bases). Germline CDR1 and CDR2: MNHEY and SMNVEV (reference sequence). This CDR3 has 14 residues. V lost 6 bases to trimming and J lost 4 bases, with 15 bases between them. For the CDR3, the DNA is TGTGCCAGCAGGCAGGGCAGGAAGAGCACTGAAGCTTTCTTT. Its translation is CASRQGRKSTEAFF.